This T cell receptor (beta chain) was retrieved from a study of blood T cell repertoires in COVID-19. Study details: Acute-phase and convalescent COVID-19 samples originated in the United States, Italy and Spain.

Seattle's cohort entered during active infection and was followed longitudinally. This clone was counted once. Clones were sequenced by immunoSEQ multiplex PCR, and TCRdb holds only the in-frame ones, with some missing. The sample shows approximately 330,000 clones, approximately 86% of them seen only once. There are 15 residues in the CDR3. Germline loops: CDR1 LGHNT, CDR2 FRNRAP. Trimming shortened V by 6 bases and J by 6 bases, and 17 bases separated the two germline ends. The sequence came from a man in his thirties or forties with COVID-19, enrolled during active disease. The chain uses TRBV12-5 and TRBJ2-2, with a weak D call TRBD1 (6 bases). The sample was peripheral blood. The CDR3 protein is CASGVHYRAPGELFF. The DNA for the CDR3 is TGTGCTAGTGGCGTGCACTACAGGGCGCCCGGGGAGCTGTTTTTT.